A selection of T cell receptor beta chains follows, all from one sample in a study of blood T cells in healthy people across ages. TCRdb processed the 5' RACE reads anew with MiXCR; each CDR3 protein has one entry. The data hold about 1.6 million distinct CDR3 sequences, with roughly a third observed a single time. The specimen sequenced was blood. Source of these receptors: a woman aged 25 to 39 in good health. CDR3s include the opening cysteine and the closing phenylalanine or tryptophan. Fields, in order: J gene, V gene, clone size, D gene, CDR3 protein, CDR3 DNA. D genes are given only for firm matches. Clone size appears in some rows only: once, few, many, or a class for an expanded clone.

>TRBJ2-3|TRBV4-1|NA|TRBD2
CAGSSRPRLAGGPSTDTQYF
TGCGCCGGCAGCTCCCGACCCCGACTAGCGGGGGGGCCAAGCACAGATACGCAGTATTTT
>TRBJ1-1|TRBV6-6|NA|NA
CASSQFNTEAFF
TGTGCCAGCAGTCAATTTAACACTGAAGCTTTCTTT
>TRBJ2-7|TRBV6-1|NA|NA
CAGNGLSRVPVYEQYF
TGTGCCGGCAATGGCCTATCCAGAGTCCCCGTATACGAGCAGTACTTC
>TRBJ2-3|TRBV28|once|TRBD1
CASSFRGQGARTDTQYF
TGTGCCAGCAGTTTTCGTGGACAGGGGGCGAGGACAGATACGCAGTATTTT
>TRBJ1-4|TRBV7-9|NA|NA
CASAHFGNGEKLFF
TGTGCCAGCGCCCATTTCGGTAATGGCGAAAAACTGTTTTTT
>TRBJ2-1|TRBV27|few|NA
CASRGKGNEQFF
TGTGCCAGCAGGGGAAAGGGGAATGAGCAGTTCTTC
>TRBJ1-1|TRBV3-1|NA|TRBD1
CASSQRDSLNTEAFF
TGTGCCAGCAGCCAACGGGACAGTTTGAACACTGAGGCTTTCTTT
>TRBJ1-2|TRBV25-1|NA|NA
CASSEYQGGGAGYTF
TGTGCCAGCAGTGAATACCAAGGGGGAGGCGCTGGCTACACCTTC
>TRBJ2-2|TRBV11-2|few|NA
CASSLVRANTGELFF
TGTGCCAGCAGCTTAGTGAGGGCTAACACCGGGGAGCTGTTTTTT
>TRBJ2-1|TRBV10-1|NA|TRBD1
CASSVNRGQFF
TGCGCCAGCAGTGTTAACAGGGGGCAGTTCTTC
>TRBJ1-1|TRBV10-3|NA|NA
CAISESNGVNTEAFF
TGTGCCATCAGTGAGTCGAACGGGGTGAACACTGAAGCTTTCTTT
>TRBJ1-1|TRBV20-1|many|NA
CSALVVDTEAFF
TGCAGTGCTCTAGTGGTGGACACTGAAGCTTTCTTT
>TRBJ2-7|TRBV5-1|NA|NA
CASSLDMISSYEQYF
TGCGCCAGCAGCTTGGATATGATAAGCTCCTACGAGCAGTACTTC
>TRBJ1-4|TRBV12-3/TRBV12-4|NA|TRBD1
CASSETGGGKLFF
TGTGCCAGCAGTGAGACAGGGGGCGGAAAACTGTTTTTT
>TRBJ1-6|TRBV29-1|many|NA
CSVAREDGSPLHF
TGCAGCGTAGCCAGGGAGGATGGTTCACCCCTCCACTTT
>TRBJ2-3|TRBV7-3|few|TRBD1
CASSPRTGGAADTQYF
TGTGCCAGCAGCCCCAGGACAGGGGGTGCGGCAGATACGCAGTATTTT
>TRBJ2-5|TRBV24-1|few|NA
CATSRGHYEEQYF
TGTGCCACCAGTCGTGGCCACTACGAAGAGCAGTACTTC
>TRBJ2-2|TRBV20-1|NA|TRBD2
CSASAPGLAPTGELFF
TGCAGTGCTAGTGCTCCCGGACTAGCTCCGACCGGGGAGCTGTTTTTT
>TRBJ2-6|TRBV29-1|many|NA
CSAGSGANVLTF
TGCAGCGCAGGCTCTGGGGCCAACGTCCTGACTTTC
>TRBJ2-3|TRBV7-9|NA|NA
CASSLVGERPDTQYF
TGTGCCAGCAGCTTAGTGGGGGAGAGGCCAGATACGCAGTATTTT
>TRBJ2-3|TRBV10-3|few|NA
CAISESSGGTVTDTQYF
TGTGCCATCAGTGAGTCTAGTGGGGGGACTGTCACAGATACGCAGTATTTT
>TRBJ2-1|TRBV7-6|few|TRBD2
CASSFDLAGGPSNEQFF
TGTGCCAGCAGCTTCGACTTAGCGGGGGGGCCCTCCAATGAGCAGTTCTTC
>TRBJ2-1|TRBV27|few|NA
CASSFGDIYNEQFF
TGTGCCAGCAGTTTTGGGGACATCTACAATGAGCAGTTCTTC
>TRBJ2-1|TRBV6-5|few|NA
CASSYHAPVDNEQFF
TGTGCCAGCAGTTACCACGCGCCAGTCGACAATGAGCAGTTCTTC
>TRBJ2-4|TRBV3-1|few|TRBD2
CASSQDHRREQYF
TGTGCCAGCAGCCAAGATCATAGGCGGGAGCAGTACTTC
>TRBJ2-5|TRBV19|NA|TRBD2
CASSLPGGSETQYF
TGTGCCAGTAGTCTTCCGGGAGGGTCGGAGACCCAGTACTTC
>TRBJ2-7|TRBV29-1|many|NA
CSVASQALNSYEQYF
TGCAGCGTGGCGTCCCAGGCCCTGAACTCCTACGAGCAGTACTTC
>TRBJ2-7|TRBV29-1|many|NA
CSVELVDTYEQYF
TGCAGCGTTGAATTGGTGGATACCTACGAGCAGTACTTC
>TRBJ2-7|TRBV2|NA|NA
CATRAPWRDEQYF
TGTGCCACCCGGGCCCCGTGGCGCGACGAGCAGTACTTC
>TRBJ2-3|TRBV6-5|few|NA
CATSISKGTQYF
TGTGCCACCAGCATATCCAAGGGTACGCAGTATTTT
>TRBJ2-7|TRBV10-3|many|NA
CAISEISEGNEQYF
TGTGCCATCAGTGAGATATCAGAGGGTAACGAGCAGTACTTC
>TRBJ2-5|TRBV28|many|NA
CASRLDLISQETQYF
TGTGCCAGCCGCCTAGACCTAATCAGTCAAGAGACCCAGTACTTC
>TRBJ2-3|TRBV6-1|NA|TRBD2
CASKILAGGPVTDTQYF
TGTGCCAGCAAAATACTAGCGGGGGGGCCCGTTACAGATACGCAGTATTTT
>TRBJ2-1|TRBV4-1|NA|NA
CASSQEPRGNEQFF
TGCGCCAGCAGCCAGGAGCCCAGGGGCAATGAGCAGTTCTTC
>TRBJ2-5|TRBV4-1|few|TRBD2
CASSQGGRYGETQYF
TGCGCCAGCAGCCAAGGCGGGAGGTACGGGGAGACCCAGTACTTC
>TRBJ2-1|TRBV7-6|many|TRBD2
CASSLIGGGYNEQFF
TGTGCCAGCAGCTTAATTGGGGGGGGCTACAATGAGCAGTTCTTC
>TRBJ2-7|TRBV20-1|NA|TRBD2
CSATAGGPSYEQYF
TGCAGTGCTACAGCGGGGGGACCCTCCTACGAGCAGTACTTC
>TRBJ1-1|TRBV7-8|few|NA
CASSLASGEAFF
TGTGCCAGCAGCTTAGCAAGTGGGGAAGCTTTCTTT
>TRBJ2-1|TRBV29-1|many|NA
CSATGLGSYNEQFF
TGCAGCGCCACAGGGTTGGGCTCCTACAATGAGCAGTTCTTC
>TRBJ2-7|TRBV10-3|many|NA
CAISEQGYEQYF
TGTGCCATCAGTGAACAGGGCTACGAGCAGTACTTC
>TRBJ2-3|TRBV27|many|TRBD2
CASSSLAGRSTDTQYF
TGTGCCAGCAGTTCCTTAGCGGGGCGGAGCACAGATACGCAGTATTTT
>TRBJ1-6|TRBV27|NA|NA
CASSSSRTDNSPLHF
TGTGCCAGCAGTTCCTCGAGGACGGATAATTCACCCCTCCACTTT
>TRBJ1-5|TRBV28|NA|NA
CASSWGPVNQPQHF
TGTGCCAGCAGTTGGGGACCGGTGAATCAGCCCCAGCATTTT
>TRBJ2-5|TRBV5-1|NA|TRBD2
CASSFQSLAGAYQKTQYF
TGCGCCAGCAGCTTCCAGTCACTAGCGGGGGCGTACCAAAAGACCCAGTACTTC
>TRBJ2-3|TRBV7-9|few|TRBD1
CASTSTGKVDTQYF
TGTGCCAGCACCTCGACAGGGAAAGTAGATACGCAGTATTTT
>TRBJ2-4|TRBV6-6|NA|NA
CASSYSSVGAKNIQYF
TGTGCCAGCAGTTACTCCTCCGTAGGAGCCAAAAACATTCAGTACTTC
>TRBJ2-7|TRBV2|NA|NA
CASRPQDLNYEQYF
TGTGCCAGCAGACCCCAGGATTTGAACTACGAGCAGTACTTC
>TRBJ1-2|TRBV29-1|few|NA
CSVVRVPLISYGYTF
TGCAGCGTTGTGAGGGTTCCCCTAATCTCCTATGGCTACACCTTC
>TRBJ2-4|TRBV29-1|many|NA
CSVGTLAKNIQYF
TGCAGCGTTGGAACTCTAGCCAAAAACATTCAGTACTTC
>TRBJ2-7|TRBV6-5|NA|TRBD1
CASRETDREKQYF
TGTGCCAGCAGGGAAACCGACAGGGAGAAGCAGTACTTC
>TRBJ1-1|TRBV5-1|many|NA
CASSLGDRNTEAFF
TGCGCCAGCAGCTTGGGGGACCGGAACACTGAAGCTTTCTTT
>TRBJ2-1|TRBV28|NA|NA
CASNRDAAYNEQFF
TGTGCCAGCAACCGGGACGCGGCCTACAATGAGCAGTTCTTC
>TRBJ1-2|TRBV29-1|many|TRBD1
CSVLDRDYGYTF
TGCAGCGTCTTAGACAGGGACTATGGCTACACCTTC